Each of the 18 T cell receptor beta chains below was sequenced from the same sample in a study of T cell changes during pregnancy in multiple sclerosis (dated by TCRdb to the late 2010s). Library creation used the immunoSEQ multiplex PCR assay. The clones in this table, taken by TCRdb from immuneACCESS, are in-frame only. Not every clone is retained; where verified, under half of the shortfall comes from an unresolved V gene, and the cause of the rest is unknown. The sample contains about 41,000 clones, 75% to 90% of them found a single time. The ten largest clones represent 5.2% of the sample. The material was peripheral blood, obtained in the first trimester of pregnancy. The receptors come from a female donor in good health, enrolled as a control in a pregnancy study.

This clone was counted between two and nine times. The CDR3 loop is CATSTSGGATDTQYF. The CDR3 region has the DNA TGTGCCACCAGCACTAGCGGGGGGGCCACAGATACGCAGTATTTT. V usage is TRBV15 and J usage is TRBJ2-3, with 12 bases that match TRBD2. CDR3 size: 15 residues. Germline V gives CDR1 LNHNV, CDR2 YYDKDF (reference sequence). V trimming: 4 bases; J trimming: 2 bases; junction bases outside the gene matches: 1.

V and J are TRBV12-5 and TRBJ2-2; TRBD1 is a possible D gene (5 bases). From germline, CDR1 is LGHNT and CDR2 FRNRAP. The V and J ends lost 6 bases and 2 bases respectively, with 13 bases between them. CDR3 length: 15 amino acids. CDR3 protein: CASGEATDNTGELFF. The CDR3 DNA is TGTGCTAGTGGGGAAGCGACAGATAACACCGGGGAGCTGTTTTTT.

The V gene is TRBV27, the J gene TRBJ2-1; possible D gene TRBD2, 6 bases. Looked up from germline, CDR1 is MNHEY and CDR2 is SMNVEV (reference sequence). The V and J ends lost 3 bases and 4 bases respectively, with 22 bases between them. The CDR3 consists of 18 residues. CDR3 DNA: TGTGCCAGCAGTTTTGCGGAGGGGCGTATGAGGTATTACAATGAGCAGTTCTTC. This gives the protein CASSFAEGRMRYYNEQFF.

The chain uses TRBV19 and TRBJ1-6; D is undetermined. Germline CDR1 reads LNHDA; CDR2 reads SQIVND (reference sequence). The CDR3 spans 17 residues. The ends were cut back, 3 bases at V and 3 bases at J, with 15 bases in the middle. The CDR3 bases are TGTGCCAGTAGTATTGGTCAGGTCACCTACTATAATTCACCCCTCCACTTT. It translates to CASSIGQVTYYNSPLHF.

CDR3 region: CASSLTMARDTGELFF. The CDR3 DNA sequence: TGTGCCAGCAGCTTAACGATGGCGCGGGACACCGGGGAGCTGTTTTTT. V is TRBV7-3 and J is TRBJ2-2, with a weak D call TRBD2 (5 bases). Trimming pared 0 bases from V and 3 bases from J, leaving 11 bases between. Germline-derived CDR1 and CDR2 are SGHTA and FQGTGA. This CDR3 has 16 residues. The full variable domain, in which reference TRBV7-3 and TRBJ2-2 provide the parts outside the CDR3, is GAGVSQTPSNKVTEKGKYVELRCDPISGHTALYWYRQSLGQGPEFLIYFQGTGAADDSGLPNDRFFAVRPEGSVSTLKIQRTERGDSAVYLCASSLTMARDTGELFFGEGSRLTVL.

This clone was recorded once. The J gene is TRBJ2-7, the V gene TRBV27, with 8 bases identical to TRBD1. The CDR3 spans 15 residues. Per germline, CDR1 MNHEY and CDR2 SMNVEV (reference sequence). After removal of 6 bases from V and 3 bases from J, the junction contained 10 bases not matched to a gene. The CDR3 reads CASSPRTGRGYEQYF. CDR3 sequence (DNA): TGTGCCAGCAGCCCGCGGACAGGGCGAGGCTACGAGCAGTACTTC.

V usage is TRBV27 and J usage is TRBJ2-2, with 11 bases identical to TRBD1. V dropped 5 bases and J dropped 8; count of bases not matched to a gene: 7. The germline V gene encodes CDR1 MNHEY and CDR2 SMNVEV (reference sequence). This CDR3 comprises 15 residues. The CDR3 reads CASSLGQGAGGELFF. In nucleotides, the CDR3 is TGTGCCAGCAGTCTCGGACAGGGGGCGGGTGGGGAGCTGTTTTTT.

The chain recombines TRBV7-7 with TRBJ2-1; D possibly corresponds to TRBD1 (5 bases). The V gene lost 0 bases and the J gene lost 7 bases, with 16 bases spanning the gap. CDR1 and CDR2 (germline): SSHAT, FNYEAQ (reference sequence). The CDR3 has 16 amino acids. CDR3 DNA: TGTGCCAGCAGCTTAGCGCTAAGTACAGGTGGAAATGAGCAGTTCTTC. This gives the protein CASSLALSTGGNEQFF.

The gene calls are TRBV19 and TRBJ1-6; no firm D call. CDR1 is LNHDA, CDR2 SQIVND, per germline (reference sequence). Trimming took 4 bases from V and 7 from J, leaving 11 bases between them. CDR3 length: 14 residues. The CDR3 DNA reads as TGTGCCAGTAGTAGAGGAACCCTAAATTCACCCCTCCACTTT. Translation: CASSRGTLNSPLHF. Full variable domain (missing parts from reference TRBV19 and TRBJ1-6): DGGITQSPKYLFRKEGQNVTLSCEQNLNHDAMYWYRQDPGQGLRLIYYSQIVNDFQKGDIAEGYSVSREKKESFPLTVTSAQKNPTAFYLCASSRGTLNSPLHFGNGTRLTVT.

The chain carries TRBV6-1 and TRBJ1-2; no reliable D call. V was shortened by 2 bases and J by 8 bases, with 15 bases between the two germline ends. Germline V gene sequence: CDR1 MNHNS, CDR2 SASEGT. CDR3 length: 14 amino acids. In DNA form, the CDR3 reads TGTGCCAGCAGTGAACCCCCGCGAGGGCCAGGCTACACCTTC. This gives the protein CASSEPPRGPGYTF.

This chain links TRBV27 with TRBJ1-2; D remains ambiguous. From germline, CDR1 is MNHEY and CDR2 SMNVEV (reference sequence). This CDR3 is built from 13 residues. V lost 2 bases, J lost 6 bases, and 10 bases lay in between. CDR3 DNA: TGTGCCAGCAGTTTAGGGTTCCGGGATGGCTACACCTTC. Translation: CASSLGFRDGYTF.

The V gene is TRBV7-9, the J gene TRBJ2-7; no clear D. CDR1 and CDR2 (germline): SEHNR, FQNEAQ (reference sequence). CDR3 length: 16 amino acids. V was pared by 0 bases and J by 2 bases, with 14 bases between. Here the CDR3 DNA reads TGTGCCAGCAGCTTAGCGCCTGTCGGAACAGCCTACGAGCAGTACTTC. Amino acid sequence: CASSLAPVGTAYEQYF.

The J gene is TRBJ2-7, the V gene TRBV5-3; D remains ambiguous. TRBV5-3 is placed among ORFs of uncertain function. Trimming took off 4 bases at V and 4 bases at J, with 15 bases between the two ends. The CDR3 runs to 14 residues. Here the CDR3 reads CARSRPPPVYEQYF. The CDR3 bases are TGTGCCAGAAGCCGTCCCCCCCCGGTATACGAGCAGTACTTC.

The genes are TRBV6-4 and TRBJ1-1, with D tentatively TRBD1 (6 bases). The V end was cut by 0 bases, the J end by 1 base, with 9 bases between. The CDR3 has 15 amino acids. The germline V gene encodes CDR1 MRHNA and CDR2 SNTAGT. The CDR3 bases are TGTGCCAGCAGTGACTCGAGGGGGGGGAACACTGAAGCTTTCTTT. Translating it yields CASSDSRGGNTEAFF.

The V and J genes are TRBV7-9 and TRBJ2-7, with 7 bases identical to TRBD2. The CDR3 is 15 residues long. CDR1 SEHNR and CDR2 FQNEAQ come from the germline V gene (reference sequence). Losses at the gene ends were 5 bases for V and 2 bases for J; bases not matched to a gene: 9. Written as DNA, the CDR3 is TGTGCCAGCAGCCCCTTGAGTGGGGGGGCCTACGAGCAGTACTTC. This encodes CASSPLSGGAYEQYF.

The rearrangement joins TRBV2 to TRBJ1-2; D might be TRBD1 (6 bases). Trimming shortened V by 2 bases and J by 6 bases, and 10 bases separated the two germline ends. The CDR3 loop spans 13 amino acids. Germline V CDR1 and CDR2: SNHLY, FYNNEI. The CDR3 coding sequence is TGTGCCAGCAGTGAATGGGCAGGGGATGGCTACACCTTC. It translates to CASSEWAGDGYTF.

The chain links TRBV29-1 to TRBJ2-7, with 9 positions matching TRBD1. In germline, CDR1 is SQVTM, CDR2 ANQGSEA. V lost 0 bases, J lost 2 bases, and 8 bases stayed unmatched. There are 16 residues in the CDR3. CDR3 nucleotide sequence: TGCAGCGTTGAAGAAGGGGGGACAGGGAAACCCTACGAGCAGTACTTC. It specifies CSVEEGGTGKPYEQYF.

The CDR3 region is CASSSSGYFTDTQYF. The CDR3 DNA reads as TGCGCCAGCAGCTCTTCAGGGTATTTCACAGATACGCAGTATTTT. The chain uses TRBV5-1 and TRBJ2-3, with D maybe TRBD1 (5 bases). The CDR3 totals 15 residues. Between the trimmed V and J ends, which lost 3 bases and 2 bases, there was a span of 13 bases. The germline V gene encodes CDR1 SGHRS and CDR2 YFSETQ.